Sequencing of this TCR beta chain was carried out in a study of T-cell reconstitution after alpha-beta-depleted transplantation in children. Overall study findings and caveats: One year after transplant, T-cell counts and diversity came mostly from newly produced T cells. Expanded clones from the graft, numbering several hundred, reportedly supplied alpha-beta T cells about two months after transplant.

Regarding this clonotype: Its antigen is undetermined.

The TCRbeta library incorporated unique molecular identifiers. TCRdb processed the PCR reads anew with MiXCR; each CDR3 protein has one entry. The table has fewer than 500,000 distinct CDR3 sequences, 43% seen once. The CDR3 loop spans 13 amino acids. Germline V gene lookup returns CDR1 SEHNR and CDR2 FQNEAQ (reference sequence). V lost 1 base to trimming and J lost 6 bases, with 8 bases between them. The sequence came from a girl aged 2 to 10 with aplastic anemia, due to receive a stem cell transplant. Sequencing was performed on PBMCs, taken before TCRalphabeta/CD19-depleted stem cell transplant. The chain links TRBV7-9 to TRBJ2-3, with D possibly being TRBD1 (6 bases). The CDR3 DNA is TGTGCCAGCAGCTTAGTGGGACATGATACGCAGTATTTT. The encoded protein is CASSLVGHDTQYF.